Presented here are 20 T cell receptor beta chains from one specimen sequenced in a study of blood T cells in healthy people across ages. It was with a sample-barcoded 5' primer and a J-beta primer mix that a second PCR of roughly 7 to 12 cycles was run. TCRdb recomputed calls from the 5' RACE reads with MiXCR, one row per CDR3 protein. The sample has hundreds of thousands of distinct CDR3 sequences; 25% to 30% are singletons. The sample comprised blood. These receptors came from a woman of 80 years or more in good health.

This clonotype was recorded many times. This rearrangement joins TRBV5-5 to TRBJ1-2, with TRBD1 identical over 10 bases. The germline V gene encodes CDR1 SGHKS and CDR2 YYEKEE (reference sequence). The CDR3 loop spans 14 amino acids. Trimming removed 4 bases from V and 2 bases from J; junction bases left unmatched: 2. Written as DNA, the CDR3 is TGTGCCAGCAGCGTGGACAGGGGGAACTATGGCTACACCTTC. Its protein is CASSVDRGNYGYTF.

The chain uses TRBV7-2 and TRBJ2-1; 11 nucleotides line up with TRBD1. V was pared by 4 bases and J by 2 bases, with 4 bases of the junction left unmatched. The CDR3 totals 16 residues. Germline CDR1 is SGHTA and CDR2 is FQGNSA. CDR3 DNA: TGTGCCAGCAGCTCTAGGACAGGGGGCGCCTACAATGAGCAGTTCTTC. Amino acids: CASSSRTGGAYNEQFF.

This clonotype was seen many times. J is TRBJ2-5 and V is TRBV6-2 or TRBV6-3; tentative D call: TRBD1 (6 bases). This CDR3 is 16 amino acids long. Trimming left V 8 bases short and J 1 base short, with 20 bases between. The germline CDR1 and CDR2 sequences are MNHEY and SVGEGT. Written as DNA, the CDR3 is TGTGCCAGCCGGCGAAATCTCAAGGACAGCCAAGAGACCCAGTACTTC. Its translation is CASRRNLKDSQETQYF.

This clonotype has at least ten counts. This rearrangement joins TRBV7-7 to TRBJ1-4, with D unclear. This CDR3 is built from 13 residues. Trimming took 4 bases from V and 7 from J, leaving 10 bases between them. CDR1 and CDR2 from the germline V gene are SSHAT and FNYEAQ (reference sequence). This chain's CDR3 is CASSSGLGEKLFF. The CDR3 coding sequence is TGTGCCAGCAGCTCCGGACTGGGTGAAAAACTGTTTTTT.

In this sample, this clonotype turned up a few times. The CDR3 loop is CASLSSYNEQFF. CDR3 coding DNA: TGTGCCAGCCTCAGCTCCTACAATGAGCAGTTCTTC. The rearrangement links TRBV27 to TRBJ2-1; unclear D gene. Trimming left V 8 bases short and J 0 bases short, with 5 bases between. The germline gives CDR1 MNHEY, CDR2 SMNVEV (reference sequence). The CDR3 has 12 amino acids.

This clonotype was counted ten times or more. V and J are TRBV15 and TRBJ2-5; 7 positions match TRBD2. V shed 2 bases and J 0 bases; nucleotides not matched to a gene: 3. The CDR3 runs to 15 residues. Germline-derived CDR1 and CDR2 are LNHNV and YYDKDF (reference sequence). CDR3: CATSRLGTNQETQYF. The CDR3 nucleotides read TGTGCCACCAGCAGACTGGGGACTAACCAAGAGACCCAGTACTTC.

As to this clonotype: The germline gene is not matched at one end of the junction; a read error may be the cause. CDR3: CTSSLDRGYNEQFF. In nucleotides, the CDR3 is TGTACCAGCTCCCTTGACAGGGGCTACAATGAGCAGTTCTTC. The chain joins TRBV18 to TRBJ2-1; 8 bases map to TRBD1. The CDR3 totals 14 residues. The germline gives CDR1 KGHSH, CDR2 LQKENI.

This clonotype was detected a few times. V usage is TRBV30 and J usage is TRBJ1-5; TRBD1 matches at 8 bases. The CDR3 sequence is 15 residues long. V lost 5 bases and J lost 8; bases outside the gene matches: 14. From germline, CDR1 is GTSNPN and CDR2 SVGIG (reference sequence). CDR3 sequence (DNA): TGTGCCTGGGGGGGCCGGCAGGGGGCTATGAAGCCCCAGCATTTT. Encoded protein: CAWGGRQGAMKPQHF.

V gene TRBV5-5 combines with J gene TRBJ2-1; D gene unclear. V was pared by 7 bases and J by 7 bases, with 6 bases between. The germline V gene encodes CDR1 SGHKS and CDR2 YYEKEE (reference sequence). This CDR3 has 10 residues. CDR3 DNA: TGTGCCAGCGGTCTGAATGAGCAGTTCTTC. It codes for CASGLNEQFF. Based on the CDR3 plus reference TRBV5-5 and TRBJ2-1, the full variable domain is DAGVTQSPTHLIKTRGQQVTLRCSPISGHKSVSWYQQVLGQGPQFIFQYYEKEERGRGNFPDRFSARQFPNYSSELNVNALLLGDSALYLCASGLNEQFFGPGTRLTVL.

The J gene is TRBJ2-3, the V gene TRBV18, with a possible D match to TRBD1 (5 bases). The CDR3 has 16 residues. V was clipped by 0 bases and J by 3 bases, with 13 bases between them. Germline-derived CDR1 and CDR2 are KGHSH and LQKENI. The CDR3 spells CASSPPSRVGTDTQYF. The CDR3 DNA sequence: TGTGCCAGCTCACCACCGTCCAGGGTGGGGACAGATACGCAGTATTTT.

This clonotype was counted ten times or more. The V and J genes are TRBV7-9 and TRBJ2-1; maybe TRBD2 (6 bases). The ends were cut back, 5 bases at V and 1 base at J, with 12 bases in the middle. CDR3 size: 15 residues. Germline CDR1 and CDR2: SEHNR and FQNEAQ (reference sequence). In nucleotides, the CDR3 is TGTGCCAGCAGCCGACTCCGGGGGTCCTACAATGAGCAGTTCTTC. Its protein product is CASSRLRGSYNEQFF.

This chain connects TRBV7-9 to TRBJ1-5, with 8 positions matching TRBD1. V lost 5 bases and J lost 3; bases outside the gene matches: 6. The germline CDR1 and CDR2 sequences are SEHNR and FQNEAQ (reference sequence). The length of the CDR3 is 15 residues. The CDR3 is CASSPGQGHNQPQHF. The DNA of the CDR3 is TGTGCCAGCAGCCCCGGACAGGGCCACAATCAGCCCCAGCATTTT.

The chain is built from TRBV6-1 and TRBJ1-5, with 11 bases identical to TRBD1. Trimming cost V 4 bases and J 3 bases; bases outside gene matches: 2. Germline V gene lookup returns CDR1 MNHNS and CDR2 SASEGT. The CDR3 has 15 residues. The CDR3 sequence: CASSGTGGTNQPQHF. The CDR3, as DNA: TGTGCCAGCAGTGGGACAGGGGGCACCAATCAGCCCCAGCATTTT.

This clonotype came up many times. V usage is TRBV18 and J usage is TRBJ1-1, with a weak D call TRBD1 (6 bases). The V gene's germline CDR1 is KGHSH and CDR2 LQKENI. This CDR3 is built from 14 residues. V lost 3 bases and J lost 0, with 8 bases in between. In nucleotides, the CDR3 is TGTGCCAGCTCACCCCAGGGGATGAACACTGAAGCTTTCTTT. This translates into CASSPQGMNTEAFF.

This clonotype was observed a few times. The chain has TRBV4-3 and TRBJ1-4; 8 positions agree with TRBD1. V was pared by 1 base and J by 3 bases, with 7 bases of the junction left unmatched. This CDR3 comprises 17 residues. Germline V gives CDR1 LGHNA, CDR2 YSLEER. DNA of the CDR3: TGCGCCAGCAGCCAAGGGACAGGGAACGGTCCTAATGAAAAACTGTTTTTT. Translation gives CASSQGTGNGPNEKLFF.

In the case of this clonotype: A clone one base away is much larger, so this may be a read error. This chain links TRBV4-3 with TRBJ2-7; TRBD1 aligns across 7 bases. Per germline, CDR1 LGHNA and CDR2 YSLEER. The CDR3 sequence is 16 residues long. Losses at the gene ends were 2 bases for V and 7 bases for J; bases not matched to a gene: 14. CDR3 residues: CASSQLDRVSHNEQYF. In nucleotides, the CDR3 is TGCGCCAGCAGCCAACTCGACAGGGTTTCCCACAATGAGCAGTACTTC.

In this sample, this clonotype turned up many times. This rearrangement joins TRBV6-2 or TRBV6-3 to TRBJ1-5, with D perhaps matching TRBD1 (6 bases). This CDR3 comprises 15 residues. Germline assignment: CDR1 MNHEY and CDR2 SVGEGT. V was clipped by 4 bases and J by 4 bases, with 14 bases between them. CDR3 amino acids: CASSLFGQRNQPQHF. The DNA for the CDR3 is TGTGCCAGCAGTTTGTTTGGACAGAGAAATCAGCCCCAGCATTTT.

This clonotype showed up many times. As DNA, the CDR3 is TGTGCCAGCAGCCCGGGGCCGGTCGAAGAGCAGTACTTC. It specifies CASSPGPVEEQYF. The rearrangement joins TRBV5-5 to TRBJ2-7, with D tentatively TRBD1 or TRBD2 (5 bases each). The germline V gene has CDR1 SGHKS and CDR2 YYEKEE (reference sequence). The CDR3 totals 13 residues. Trimming left V 4 bases short and J 7 bases short, with 15 bases between. The complete variable domain, with remaining parts taken from reference TRBV5-5 and TRBJ2-7, reads DAGVTQSPTHLIKTRGQQVTLRCSPISGHKSVSWYQQVLGQGPQFIFQYYEKEERGRGNFPDRFSARQFPNYSSELNVNALLLGDSALYLCASSPGPVEEQYFGPGTRLTVT.

This clonotype was recorded a few times. This chain connects TRBV7-6 to TRBJ2-3, with TRBD1 as a possible D gene (5 bases). The V end lost 1 base, the J end lost 2 bases, and 10 bases lay between the germline ends. The germline CDR1 and CDR2 sequences are SGHVS and FNYEAQ. The CDR3 is made up of 15 amino acids. This CDR3 is CASSLVKGPTDTQYF. Written as DNA, the CDR3 is TGTGCCAGCAGCTTAGTTAAGGGGCCCACAGATACGCAGTATTTT. Full variable domain (outside the CDR3, taken from reference TRBV7-6 and TRBJ2-3): GAGVSQSPRYKVTKRGQDVALRCDPISGHVSLYWYRQALGQGPEFLTYFNYEAQQDKSGLPNDRFSAERPEGSISTLTIQRTEQRDSAMYRCASSLVKGPTDTQYFGPGTRLTVL.

In its sample, this clonotype was seen once. A read error is possible here, since a much larger clone lies one base away. The chain uses TRBV2 and TRBJ2-1; 7 bases match TRBD1. Germline CDR1 reads SNHLY; CDR2 reads FYNNEI. The CDR3 is made up of 14 amino acids. CDR3 loop: CTSRRDSSYNEQFF. CDR3 sequence (DNA): TGTACCAGCAGAAGGGACAGCTCCTACAATGAGCAGTTCTTC.